This is a list of T cell receptor beta chains from one sample in a study of cytomegalovirus exposure and HLA in healthy donors. Some clones are missing from TCRdb's copy, which holds only in-frame ones; the method was immunoSEQ multiplex PCR. Found here are 90,000 to 140,000 clones, under 85% of them singletons; the top ten hold roughly 1.2%. Material for sequencing was PBMCs. Source of these receptors: a man aged 35 to 55 in good health and CMV-seronegative. Each CDR3 is given with its conserved first and last residue. The D gene is left open where the match is weak. Clone size, where shown, is once, few, many, or a class for clones that have expanded.

>TRBJ2-7|-|17|few|TRBV6-1
CASSAWGSDPGAYEQYF
TGTGCCAGCAGTGCGTGGGGTTCAGATCCTGGGGCTTACGAGCAGTACTTC
>TRBJ2-3|-|13|-|TRBV30
CAWRGRGTDTQYF
TGTGCCTGGAGGGGGAGGGGGACAGATACGCAGTATTTT
>TRBJ1-2|-|14|few|TRBV6-5
CASSPGQSTYGYTF
TGTGCCAGCAGTCCAGGACAGAGTACCTATGGCTACACCTTC
>TRBJ1-2|-|13|-|TRBV5-1
CASSPMDSLGNTF
TGCGCCAGCAGCCCCATGGACAGCCTGGGGAACACCTTC
>TRBJ2-7|-|15|-|TRBV5-6
CASSLGYSPAYEQYF
TGTGCCAGCAGCTTGGGTTACAGCCCAGCCTACGAGCAGTACTTC
>TRBJ2-2|TRBD2|15|-|TRBV5-6
CASSLGLAGTGELFF
TGTGCCAGCAGCTTGGGGCTAGCGGGAACCGGGGAGCTGTTTTTT
>TRBJ1-6|TRBD1|15|-|TRBV2
CASSEGQGSNSPLHF
TGTGCCAGCAGTGAGGGACAGGGTTCTAATTCACCCCTCCACTTT
>TRBJ1-5|-|14|-|TRBV7-2
CASSKKATGLAQHF
TGTGCCAGCAGCAAAAAAGCCACAGGGTTGGCCCAGCATTTT
>TRBJ1-5|-|12|-|TRBV7-9
CASGRSNQPQHF
TGTGCCAGCGGGAGGAGCAATCAGCCCCAGCATTTT
>TRBJ1-2|-|14|-|TRBV6-1
CASSETAGDYGYTF
TGTGCCAGCAGTGAAACGGCCGGGGACTATGGCTACACCTTC
>TRBJ2-7|-|16|-|TRBV7-8
CASSPLGGGRLTEQYF
TGTGCCAGCAGCCCGTTAGGGGGGGGGAGGCTTACCGAGCAGTACTTC
>TRBJ1-3|-|16|-|TRBV7-9
CSSSLVQGSSGNTIYF
TGTTCCAGCAGCTTAGTACAGGGAAGCTCTGGAAACACCATATATTTT
>TRBJ1-1|-|14|-|TRBV4-3
CASSHGTGNTEAFF
TGCGCCAGCAGCCACGGGACTGGGAACACTGAAGCTTTCTTT
>TRBJ1-1|-|16|-|TRBV14
CASSQDLGEGNTEAFF
TGTGCCAGCAGCCAAGATTTAGGGGAAGGGAACACTGAAGCTTTCTTT
>TRBJ2-1|-|14|-|TRBV11-3
CASSPGTGYNEQFF
TGTGCCAGCAGCCCAGGGACTGGCTACAATGAGCAGTTCTTC
>TRBJ2-7|TRBD1|16|-|TRBV5-1
CASSPAPGTGAYEQYF
TGCGCCAGCAGCCCGGCCCCCGGGACAGGGGCCTACGAGCAGTACTTC
>TRBJ2-7|TRBD1|14|-|TRBV6-1
CASSLRTGAYEQYF
TGTGCCAGCAGTCTCAGGACAGGGGCCTACGAGCAGTACTTC
>TRBJ2-7|-|16|-|TRBV4-1
CASSQGPAGNNYEQYF
TGCGCCAGCAGCCAAGGACCGGCGGGGAACAACTACGAGCAGTACTTC
>TRBJ2-7|-|18|-|TRBV6-1
CASSETGFRTRESYEQYF
TGTGCCAGCAGTGAGACTGGTTTCCGGACAAGAGAGTCCTACGAGCAGTACTTC
>TRBJ1-3|-|17|-|TRBV2
CASSEEEGALTGNTIYF
TGTGCCAGCAGTGAAGAGGAGGGTGCATTGACTGGAAACACCATATATTTT
>TRBJ1-4|-|14|-|TRBV7-9
CASSFGGEEEKLFF
TGTGCCAGCAGCTTCGGAGGGGAAGAGGAAAAACTGTTTTTT
>TRBJ2-7|TRBD1|15|-|TRBV4-3
CASSQVQGAGYEQYF
TGCGCCAGCAGCCAAGTACAGGGGGCGGGATACGAGCAGTACTTC
>TRBJ2-6|TRBD1|18|-|TRBV4-1
CASSQGWQGAVGANVLTF
TGCGCCAGCAGCCAAGGATGGCAGGGGGCGGTCGGGGCCAACGTCCTGACTTTC
>TRBJ1-2|-|14|-|TRBV5-1
CASSLGGALYGYTF
TGCGCCAGCAGCTTGGGGGGAGCTCTCTATGGCTACACCTTC
>TRBJ2-7|-|13|-|TRBV14
CASSQGASYEQYF
TGTGCCAGCAGCCAAGGGGCATCCTACGAGCAGTACTTC
>TRBJ2-3|-|18|-|TRBV7-9
CASTDPGTGLPDQDTQYF
TGTGCCAGCACCGACCCCGGAACGGGACTCCCGGACCAAGATACGCAGTATTTT
>TRBJ1-1|-|12|few|TRBV10-3
CAIGQGNTEAFF
TGTGCCATCGGGCAGGGCAATACTGAAGCTTTCTTT
>TRBJ2-5|TRBD2|12|-|TRBV29-1
CSVGLAGETQYF
TGCAGCGTTGGGCTAGCGGGCGAGACCCAGTACTTC
>TRBJ2-2|-|15|-|TRBV7-9
CASTRQGGNTGELFF
TGTGCCAGCACCCGACAGGGAGGTAACACCGGGGAGCTGTTTTTT
>TRBJ2-5|-|12|-|TRBV7-2
CASRGQGETQYF
TGTGCCAGCAGGGGGCAGGGGGAGACCCAGTACTTC
>TRBJ1-1|TRBD1|13|few|TRBV11-3
CASSLEAGQEAFF
TGTGCCAGCAGCTTAGAGGCGGGACAGGAAGCTTTCTTT
>TRBJ1-2|TRBD1|15|-|TRBV23-1
CASSQGDRGLRGYTF
TGCGCCAGCAGTCAGGGGGACAGGGGGTTGAGGGGCTACACCTTC
>TRBJ2-3|-|14|-|TRBV4-1
CASSQAPNRDTQYF
TGCGCCAGCAGCCAAGCCCCTAACCGCGATACGCAGTATTTT
>TRBJ2-7|TRBD2|18|-|TRBV7-8
CASSLVAGLAGVSYEQYF
TGTGCCAGCAGCTTAGTGGCGGGACTAGCGGGAGTATCCTACGAGCAGTACTTC
>TRBJ2-7|-|14|-|TRBV5-1
CASSPPGGTYEQYF
TGCGCCAGCAGCCCGCCCGGCGGCACATACGAGCAGTACTTC
>TRBJ2-5|-|12|-|TRBV18
CASSPAEETQYF
TGTGCCAGCTCACCGGCAGAAGAGACCCAGTACTTC
>TRBJ2-2|-|15|-|TRBV7-9
CASSLGDSRTGELFF
TGTGCCAGCAGCTTAGGAGACAGTCGAACCGGGGAGCTGTTTTTT
>TRBJ1-6|-|13|-|TRBV7-2
CASSLERGSPLHF
TGTGCCAGCAGCTTGGAACGAGGATCACCCCTCCACTTT
>TRBJ2-1|-|18|-|TRBV21-1
CASSKAISGSPEHNEQFF
TGTGCCAGCAGCAAAGCGATCAGCGGCAGCCCTGAACACAATGAGCAGTTCTTC
>TRBJ2-6|TRBD1|17|-|TRBV5-1
CASSPQGGGYGANVLTF
TGCGCCAGCAGCCCACAGGGGGGCGGGTATGGGGCCAACGTCCTGACTTTC
>TRBJ2-7|-|13|-|TRBV5-6
CASSLAADYEQYF
TGTGCCAGCAGCTTAGCGGCCGATTACGAGCAGTACTTC
>TRBJ2-7|TRBD2|15|-|TRBV7-2
CASSLTTSGSHEQYF
TGTGCCAGCAGCTTAACCACTAGCGGGAGCCACGAGCAGTACTTC
>TRBJ1-4|TRBD1|15|once|TRBV4-3
CASSPRRGPNEKLFF
TGCGCCAGCAGCCCTCGGAGGGGGCCTAATGAAAAACTGTTTTTT
>TRBJ2-7|TRBD2|17|-|TRBV30
CAWTAGGVSYAIYEQYF
TGTGCCTGGACAGCGGGAGGGGTATCCTATGCGATCTACGAGCAGTACTTC
>TRBJ1-4|-|16|-|TRBV7-9
CASSLGTGSGWEKLFF
TGTGCCAGCAGCTTAGGTACTGGCTCCGGGTGGGAAAAACTGTTTTTT
>TRBJ2-1|-|12|-|TRBV25-1
CASSVRANEQFF
TGTGCCAGCAGTGTCAGGGCCAATGAGCAGTTCTTC
>TRBJ2-7|TRBD1|14|-|TRBV6-5
CASSRQGAPSEQYF
TGTGCCAGCAGTCGACAGGGGGCACCCTCTGAGCAGTACTTC
>TRBJ1-1|-|14|-|TRBV11-2
CASSFRGAGTEAFF
TGTGCCAGCAGCTTCAGGGGCGCCGGGACTGAAGCTTTCTTT
>TRBJ1-1|-|16|-|TRBV10-3
CAISESEGRGFTEAFF
TGTGCCATCAGTGAGTCCGAGGGAAGAGGGTTCACTGAAGCTTTCTTT
>TRBJ2-2|-|14|-|TRBV30
CAWSYETHTGELFF
TGTGCCTGGAGTTATGAGACACACACCGGGGAGCTGTTTTTT
>TRBJ2-2|-|15|-|TRBV7-2
CASSSRVGETGELFF
TGTGCCAGCAGCTCCAGGGTAGGGGAAACCGGGGAGCTGTTTTTT
>TRBJ2-2|TRBD1|15|-|TRBV30
CAWSPGQGYTGELFF
TGTGCCTGGAGTCCGGGACAGGGTTACACCGGGGAGCTGTTTTTT
>TRBJ2-7|-|14|-|TRBV13
CASRPLAGIYEQYF
TGTGCCAGCAGACCCCTTGCGGGGATATACGAGCAGTACTTC
>TRBJ1-2|-|16|-|TRBV21-1
CASSPGRASGDYGYTF
TGTGCCAGCAGCCCCGGTCGGGCATCGGGGGACTATGGCTACACCTTC
>TRBJ2-7|TRBD1|15|-|TRBV11-2
CASSLGQGVSYEQYF
TGTGCCAGCAGCTTAGGGCAGGGGGTGTCCTACGAGCAGTACTTC